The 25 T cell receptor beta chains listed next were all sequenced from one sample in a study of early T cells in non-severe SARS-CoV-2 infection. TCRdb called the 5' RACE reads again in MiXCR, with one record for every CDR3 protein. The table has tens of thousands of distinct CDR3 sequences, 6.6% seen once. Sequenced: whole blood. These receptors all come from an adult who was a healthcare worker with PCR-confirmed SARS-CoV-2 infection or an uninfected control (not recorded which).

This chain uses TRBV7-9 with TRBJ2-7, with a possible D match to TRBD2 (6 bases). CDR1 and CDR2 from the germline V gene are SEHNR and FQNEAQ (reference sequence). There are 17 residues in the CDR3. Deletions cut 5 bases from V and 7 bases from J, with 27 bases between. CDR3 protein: CASSPHNLQVGGKEQYF. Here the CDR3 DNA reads TGTGCCAGCAGCCCACACAACCTCCAAGTGGGAGGTAAGGAGCAGTACTTC.

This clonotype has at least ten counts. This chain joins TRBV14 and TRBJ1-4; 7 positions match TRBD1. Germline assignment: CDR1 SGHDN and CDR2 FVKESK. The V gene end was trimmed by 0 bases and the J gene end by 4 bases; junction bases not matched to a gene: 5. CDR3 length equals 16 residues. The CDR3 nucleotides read TGTGCCAGCAGCCAAGAACCGGGACAGATTAATGAAAAACTGTTTTTT. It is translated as CASSQEPGQINEKLFF.

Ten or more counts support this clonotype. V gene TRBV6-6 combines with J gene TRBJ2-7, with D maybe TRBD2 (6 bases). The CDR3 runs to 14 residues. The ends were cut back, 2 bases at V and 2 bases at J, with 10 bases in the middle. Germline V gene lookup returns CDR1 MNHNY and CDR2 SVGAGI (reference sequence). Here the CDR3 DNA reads TGTGCCAGCAGTTACGAGCGGAGGGCCTACGAGCAGTACTTC. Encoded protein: CASSYERRAYEQYF.

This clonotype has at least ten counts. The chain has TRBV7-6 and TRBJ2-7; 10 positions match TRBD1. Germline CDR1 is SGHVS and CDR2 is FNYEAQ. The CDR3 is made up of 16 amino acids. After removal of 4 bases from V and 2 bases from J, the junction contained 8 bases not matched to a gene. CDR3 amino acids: CASSSRLGTGAYEQYF. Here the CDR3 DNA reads TGTGCCAGCAGCTCGCGGTTGGGGACAGGGGCCTACGAGCAGTACTTC.

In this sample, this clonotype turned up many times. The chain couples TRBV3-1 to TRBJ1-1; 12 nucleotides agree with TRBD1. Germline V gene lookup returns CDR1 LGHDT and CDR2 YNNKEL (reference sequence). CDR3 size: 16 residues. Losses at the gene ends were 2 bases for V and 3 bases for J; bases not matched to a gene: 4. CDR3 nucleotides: TGTGCCAGCAGCCAAAGGGACAGGGGGCGAGACACTGAAGCTTTCTTT. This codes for CASSQRDRGRDTEAFF.

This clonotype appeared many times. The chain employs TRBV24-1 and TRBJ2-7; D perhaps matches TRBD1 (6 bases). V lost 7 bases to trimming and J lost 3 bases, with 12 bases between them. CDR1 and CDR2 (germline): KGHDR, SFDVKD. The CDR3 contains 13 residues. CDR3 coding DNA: TGTGCCACCAGCACTACAGGGAACTACGAGCAGTACTTC. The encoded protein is CATSTTGNYEQYF.

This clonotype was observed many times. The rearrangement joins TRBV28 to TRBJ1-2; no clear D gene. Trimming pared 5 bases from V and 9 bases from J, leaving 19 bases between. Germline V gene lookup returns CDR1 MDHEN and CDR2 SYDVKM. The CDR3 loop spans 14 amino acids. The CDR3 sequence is CASSIATSGYRYTF. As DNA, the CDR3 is TGTGCCAGCAGTATAGCAACTTCAGGATACCGCTACACCTTC.

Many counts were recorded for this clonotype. The CDR3, as DNA: TGTGCCAGCAGCTTAGGCGGCGGATACGAGCAGTACTTC. Its protein is CASSLGGGYEQYF. This sequence joins TRBV7-9 and TRBJ2-7, with no clear D. This CDR3 comprises 13 residues. V lost 1 base and J lost 4, with 8 bases in between. In germline, CDR1 is SEHNR, CDR2 FQNEAQ (reference sequence).

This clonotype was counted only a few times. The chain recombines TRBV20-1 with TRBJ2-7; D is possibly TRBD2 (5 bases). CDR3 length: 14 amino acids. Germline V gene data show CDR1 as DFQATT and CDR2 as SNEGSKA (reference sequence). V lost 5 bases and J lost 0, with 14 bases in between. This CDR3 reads CSAGTPGSSYEQYF. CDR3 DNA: TGCAGTGCTGGAACCCCGGGGAGCTCCTACGAGCAGTACTTC.

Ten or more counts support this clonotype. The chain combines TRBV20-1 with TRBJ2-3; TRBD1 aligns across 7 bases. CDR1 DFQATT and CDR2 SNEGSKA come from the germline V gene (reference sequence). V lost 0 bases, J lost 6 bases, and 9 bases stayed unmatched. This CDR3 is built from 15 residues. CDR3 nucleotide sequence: TGCAGTGCTAGAGAAAGCCGACAGGGTGCCGATACGCAGTATTTT. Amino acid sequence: CSARESRQGADTQYF.

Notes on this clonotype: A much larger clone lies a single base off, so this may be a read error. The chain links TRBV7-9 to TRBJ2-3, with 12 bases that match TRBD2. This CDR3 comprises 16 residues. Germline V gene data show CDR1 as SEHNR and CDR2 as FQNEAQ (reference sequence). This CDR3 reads CASSLEGLAGPVEQNF. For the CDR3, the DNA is TGTGCCAGCAGCTTAGAGGGACTAGCGGGCCCGGTCGAGCAGAATTTT.

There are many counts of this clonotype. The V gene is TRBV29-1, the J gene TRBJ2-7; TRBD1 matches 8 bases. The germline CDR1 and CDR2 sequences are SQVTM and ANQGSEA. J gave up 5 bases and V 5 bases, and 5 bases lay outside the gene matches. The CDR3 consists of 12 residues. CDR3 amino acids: CSVSTGVNEQYF. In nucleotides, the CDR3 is TGCAGCGTTTCGACAGGGGTCAACGAGCAGTACTTC.

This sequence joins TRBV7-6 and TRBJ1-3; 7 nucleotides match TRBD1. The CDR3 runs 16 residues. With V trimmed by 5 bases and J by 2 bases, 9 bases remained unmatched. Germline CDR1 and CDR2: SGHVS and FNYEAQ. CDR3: CASSLPDRLTGNTIYF. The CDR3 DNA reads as TGTGCCAGCAGCCTCCCGGACAGGCTAACTGGAAACACCATATATTTT.

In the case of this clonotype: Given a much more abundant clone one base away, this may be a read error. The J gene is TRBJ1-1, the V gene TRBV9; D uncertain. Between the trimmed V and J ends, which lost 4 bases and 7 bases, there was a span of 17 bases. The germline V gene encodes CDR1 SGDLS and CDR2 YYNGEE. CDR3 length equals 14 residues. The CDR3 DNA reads TGTGCCAGCAGCACCCGACCAAGAGTCATTGAAGCTTTCTTT. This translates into CASSTRPRVIEAFF.

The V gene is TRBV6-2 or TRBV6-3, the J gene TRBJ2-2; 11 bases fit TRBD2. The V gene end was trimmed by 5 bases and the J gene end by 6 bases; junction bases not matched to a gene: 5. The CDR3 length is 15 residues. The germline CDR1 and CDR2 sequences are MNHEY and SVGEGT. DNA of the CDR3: TGTGCCAGCAGTCAACTAGCGGGAGATTCCGGGGAGCTGTTTTTT. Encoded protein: CASSQLAGDSGELFF.

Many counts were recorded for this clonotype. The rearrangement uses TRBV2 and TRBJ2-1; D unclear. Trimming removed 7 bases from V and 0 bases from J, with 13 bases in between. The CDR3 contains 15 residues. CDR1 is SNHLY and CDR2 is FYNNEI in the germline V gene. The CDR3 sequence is CASTPLASSYNEQFF. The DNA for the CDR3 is TGTGCCAGCACTCCACTGGCGAGCTCCTACAATGAGCAGTTCTTC.

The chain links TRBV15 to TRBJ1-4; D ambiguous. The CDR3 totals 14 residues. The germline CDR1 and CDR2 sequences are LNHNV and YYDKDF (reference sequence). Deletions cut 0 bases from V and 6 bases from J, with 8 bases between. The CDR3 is CATSRDLGDEKLFF. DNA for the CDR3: TGTGCCACCAGCAGAGATCTCGGGGATGAAAAACTGTTTTTT.

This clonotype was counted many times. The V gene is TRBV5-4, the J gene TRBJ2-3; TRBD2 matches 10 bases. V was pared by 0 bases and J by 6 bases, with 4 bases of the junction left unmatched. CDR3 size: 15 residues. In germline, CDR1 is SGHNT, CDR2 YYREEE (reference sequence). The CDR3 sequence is CASSLVTSGTDTQYF. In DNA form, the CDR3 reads TGTGCCAGCAGCTTGGTCACTAGCGGGACCGATACGCAGTATTTT. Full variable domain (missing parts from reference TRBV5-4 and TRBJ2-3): ETGVTQSPTHLIKTRGQQVTLRCSSQSGHNTVSWYQQALGQGPQFIFQYYREEENGRGNFPPRFSGLQFPNYSSELNVNALELDDSALYLCASSLVTSGTDTQYFGPGTRLTVL.

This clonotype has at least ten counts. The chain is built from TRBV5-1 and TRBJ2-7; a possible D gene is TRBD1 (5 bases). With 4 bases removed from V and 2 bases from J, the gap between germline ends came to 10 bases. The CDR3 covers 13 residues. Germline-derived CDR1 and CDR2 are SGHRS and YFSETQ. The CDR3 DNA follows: TGCGCCAGCAGCGTGGGGCGCACCTACGAGCAGTACTTC. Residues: CASSVGRTYEQYF. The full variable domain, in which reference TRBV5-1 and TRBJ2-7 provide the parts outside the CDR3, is KAGVTQTPRYLIKTRGQQVTLSCSPISGHRSVSWYQQTPGQGLQFLFEYFSETQRNKGNFPGRFSGRQFSNSRSEMNVSTLELGDSALYLCASSVGRTYEQYFGPGTRLTVT.

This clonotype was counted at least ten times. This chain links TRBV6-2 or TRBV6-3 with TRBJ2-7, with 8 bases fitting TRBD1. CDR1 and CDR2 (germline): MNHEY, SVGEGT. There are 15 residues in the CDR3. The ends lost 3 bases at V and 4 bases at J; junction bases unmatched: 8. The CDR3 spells CASSYLRTGIYEQYF. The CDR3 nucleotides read TGTGCCAGCAGTTATCTTCGGACAGGGATATACGAGCAGTACTTC.

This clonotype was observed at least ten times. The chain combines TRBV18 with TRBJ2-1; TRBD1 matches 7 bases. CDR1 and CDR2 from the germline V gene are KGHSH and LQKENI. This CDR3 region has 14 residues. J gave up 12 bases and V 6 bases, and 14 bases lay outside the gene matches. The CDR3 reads CASSPGTANPTQFF. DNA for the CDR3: TGTGCCAGCTCCCCCGGGACAGCAAACCCCACGCAGTTCTTC.

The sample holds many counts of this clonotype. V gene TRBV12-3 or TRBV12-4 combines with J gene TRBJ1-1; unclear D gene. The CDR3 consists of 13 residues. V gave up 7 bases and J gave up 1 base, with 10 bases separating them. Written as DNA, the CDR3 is TGTGCCAGCAAATATGGTTCGAACACTGAAGCTTTCTTT. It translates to CASKYGSNTEAFF.

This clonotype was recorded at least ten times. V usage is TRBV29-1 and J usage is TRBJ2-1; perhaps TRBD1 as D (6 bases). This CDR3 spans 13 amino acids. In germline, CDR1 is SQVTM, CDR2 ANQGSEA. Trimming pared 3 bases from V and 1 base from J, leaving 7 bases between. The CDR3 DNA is TGCAGCGTTGAGGGGGCGTCCTACAATGAGCAGTTCTTC. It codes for CSVEGASYNEQFF.

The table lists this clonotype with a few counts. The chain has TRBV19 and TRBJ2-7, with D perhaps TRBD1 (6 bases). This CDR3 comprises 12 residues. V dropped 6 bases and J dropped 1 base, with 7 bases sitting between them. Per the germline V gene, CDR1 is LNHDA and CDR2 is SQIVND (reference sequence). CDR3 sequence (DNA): TGTGCCAGTAGAGACAGGTCCTACGAGCAGTACTTC. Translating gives CASRDRSYEQYF.

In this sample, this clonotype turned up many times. The CDR3 protein is CSARKGQGGSPLHF. CDR3 bases: TGCAGTGCTAGAAAAGGACAGGGAGGTTCACCCCTCCACTTT. V is TRBV20-1 and J is TRBJ1-6, with 8 positions matching TRBD1. The CDR3 has 14 amino acids. V dropped 2 bases and J dropped 9; count of bases not matched to a gene: 6. From germline, CDR1 is DFQATT and CDR2 SNEGSKA (reference sequence).